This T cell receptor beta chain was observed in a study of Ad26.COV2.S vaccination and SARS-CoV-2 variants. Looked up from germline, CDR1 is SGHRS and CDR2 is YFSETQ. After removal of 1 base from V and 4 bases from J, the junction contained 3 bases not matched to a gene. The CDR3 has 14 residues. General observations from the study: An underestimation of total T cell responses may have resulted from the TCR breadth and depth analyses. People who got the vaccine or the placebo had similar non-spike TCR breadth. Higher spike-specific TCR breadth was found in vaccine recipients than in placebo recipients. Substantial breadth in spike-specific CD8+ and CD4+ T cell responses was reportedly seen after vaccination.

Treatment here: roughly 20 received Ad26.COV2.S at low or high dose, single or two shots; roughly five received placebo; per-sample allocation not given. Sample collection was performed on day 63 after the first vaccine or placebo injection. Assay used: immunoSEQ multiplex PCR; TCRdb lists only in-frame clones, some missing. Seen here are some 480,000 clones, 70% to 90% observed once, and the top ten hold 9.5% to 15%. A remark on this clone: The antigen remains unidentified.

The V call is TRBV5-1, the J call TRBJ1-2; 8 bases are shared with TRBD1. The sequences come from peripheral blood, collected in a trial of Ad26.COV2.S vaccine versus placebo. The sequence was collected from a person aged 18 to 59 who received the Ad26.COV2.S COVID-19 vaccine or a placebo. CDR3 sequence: CASSLFGTGYGYTF. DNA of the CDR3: TGCGCCAGCAGCTTGTTTGGGACAGGCTATGGCTACACCTTC.